This paragraph covers one T cell receptor (beta chain) sequence. The antigen is unknown. Researchers used genomic DNA as the template to profile TCR beta VDJ and CDR3. TCRdb re-called the reads with MiXCR, one entry per CDR3 protein. The sample includes about 190,000 distinct CDR3 sequences, 64% seen only once; the top ten take about half. The data were obtained in a study of CD8+CD57+ T cells in acquired aplastic anemia. At the level of the study: The sorted CD4+ and CD8+ cells yielded an average roughly 3 ug of DNA. Study-wide findings and caveats: Levels of CD8+ Simpson's diversity were not significantly distinct in patients versus controls. Both patients and controls carried the same twenty-nine CD8+ CDR3 sequences.

With V trimmed by 3 bases and J by 4 bases, 6 bases remained unmatched. Germline CDR1 reads DFQATT; CDR2 reads SNEGSKA (reference sequence). This CDR3 spans 14 amino acids. Material: sorted CD4+, CD8+, or CD8+CD57+ T cells (not recorded which) from PBMCs. The V gene is TRBV20-1, the J gene TRBJ1-2; TRBD1 aligns across 9 bases. The clonotype originates from a human donor with severe aplastic anemia or a healthy control (not recorded which). In DNA form, the CDR3 reads TGCAGTGCTAGGGAGGACAGGGGCGGCTATGGCTACACCTTC. Translated: CSAREDRGGYGYTF.